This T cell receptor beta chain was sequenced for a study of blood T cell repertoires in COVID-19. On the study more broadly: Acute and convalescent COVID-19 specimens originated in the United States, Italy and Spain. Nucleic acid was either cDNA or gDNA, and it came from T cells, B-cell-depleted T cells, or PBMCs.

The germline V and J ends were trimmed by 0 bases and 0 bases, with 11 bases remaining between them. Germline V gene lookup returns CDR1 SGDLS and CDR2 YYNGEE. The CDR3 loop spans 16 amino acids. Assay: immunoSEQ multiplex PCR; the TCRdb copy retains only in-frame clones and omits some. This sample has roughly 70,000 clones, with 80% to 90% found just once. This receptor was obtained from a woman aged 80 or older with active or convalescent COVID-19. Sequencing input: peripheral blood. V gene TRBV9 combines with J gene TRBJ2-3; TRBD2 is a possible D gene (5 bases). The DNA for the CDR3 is TGTGCCAGCAGCGTAGGCGATACTAGTAGCACAGATACGCAGTATTTT. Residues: CASSVGDTSSTDTQYF.